Below are 15 T cell receptor beta chains sequenced from a single sample in a study of shared clonotypes between healthy human individuals. Method: immunoSEQ multiplex PCR; TCRdb's copy keeps in-frame clones and lacks some. The sample holds over a million clones, around 78% seen once. Sequencing used memory CD4+ T cells from PBMCs. Sample subset: CD45RA-negative fraction. The origin of the receptors is a man aged 18-30 years in good health. Some clones in this sample may be carry-over from other donors' samples.

This chain joins TRBV6-5 and TRBJ2-5; 7 positions agree with TRBD1. Germline V gene data show CDR1 as MNHEY and CDR2 as SVGAGI. The V segment lost 2 bases and the J segment 5 bases; nucleotides outside the gene matches: 5. The CDR3 runs to 14 residues. The CDR3 nucleotides are TGTGCCAGCAGTTACAGGGGGCCGGTGGAGACCCAGTACTTC. Protein product: CASSYRGPVETQYF.

The chain couples TRBV28 to TRBJ2-5, with 9 positions matching TRBD1. The germline gives CDR1 MDHEN, CDR2 SYDVKM. The CDR3 is made up of 16 amino acids. Trimming took 2 bases from V and 5 from J; bases not matched to a gene: 9. The CDR3 is CASSLQGTGSVETQYF. DNA of the CDR3: TGTGCCAGCAGTTTACAAGGGACAGGGTCTGTGGAGACCCAGTACTTC.

The chain is built from TRBV5-1 and TRBJ2-6; no clear D. The CDR3 consists of 15 residues. Germline-derived CDR1 and CDR2 are SGHRS and YFSETQ. Between the trimmed V and J ends, which lost 2 bases and 0 bases, there was a span of 6 bases. CDR3 sequence (DNA): TGCGCCAGCAGCTTCGGTTACTCTGGGGCCAACGTCCTGACTTTC. Translation gives CASSFGYSGANVLTF.

Regarding this clone: The same CDR3 arises from other DNA sequences in this sample as well. J is TRBJ2-2 and V is TRBV28; D possibly corresponds to TRBD2 (5 bases). Trimming removed 6 bases from V and 4 bases from J, with 9 bases in between. Germline CDR1 reads MDHEN; CDR2 reads SYDVKM. The CDR3 consists of 13 residues. In DNA form, the CDR3 reads TGTGCCAGCAGCCCAACTAGCACCGGGGAGCTGTTTTTT. It specifies CASSPTSTGELFF. Based on the CDR3 plus reference TRBV28 and TRBJ2-2, the full variable domain is DVKVTQSSRYLVKRTGEKVFLECVQDMDHENMFWYRQDPGLGLRLIYFSYDVKMKEKGDIPEGYSVSREKKERFSLILESASTNQTSMYLCASSPTSTGELFFGEGSRLTVL.

Remarks on this clone: In the same sample, other DNA sequences code for this CDR3. The chain carries TRBV6-5 and TRBJ2-7; D perhaps matches TRBD2 (6 bases). The CDR3 has 14 amino acids. The germline CDR1 and CDR2 sequences are MNHEY and SVGAGI. With 2 bases removed from V and 1 base from J, the gap between germline ends came to 9 bases. The CDR3 bases are TGTGCCAGCAGTTACGGGCGGGGTTCCTACGAGCAGTACTTC. Residues: CASSYGRGSYEQYF.

This clone occurred once. The gene calls are TRBV10-3 and TRBJ2-2; 10 bases align to TRBD1. V gave up 7 bases and J gave up 5 bases; unmatched junction bases: 4. Germline loops: CDR1 ENHRY, CDR2 SYGVKD. The length of the CDR3 is 14 residues. CDR3 sequence: CAITGTGVTGELFF. The CDR3 bases are TGTGCCATCACCGGGACAGGGGTAACCGGGGAGCTGTTTTTT.

This chain connects TRBV7-2 to TRBJ2-2, with D perhaps being TRBD1 or TRBD2 (5 bases each). Germline CDR1 reads SGHTA; CDR2 reads FQGNSA. Trimming stripped 3 bases from V and 5 bases from J, with 22 bases between. This CDR3 spans 18 amino acids. The CDR3 reads CASSFLGISGSWTGELFF. The CDR3 coding sequence is TGTGCCAGCAGCTTTCTGGGGATTTCAGGGAGTTGGACCGGGGAGCTGTTTTTT.

This clone was found a few times. The chain is built from TRBV2 and TRBJ2-2; TRBD2 might be the D (6 bases). The CDR3 is 14 amino acids. Germline lookup yields CDR1 SNHLY and CDR2 FYNNEI. The V end lost 6 bases, the J end lost 5 bases, and 13 bases lay between the germline ends. In DNA, the CDR3 is TGTGCCAGCAGGGCTAGGGCGGGGACCGGGGAGCTGTTTTTT. This codes for CASRARAGTGELFF.

The chain has TRBV6-1 and TRBJ1-2; weak D call: TRBD1 (5 bases). The germline V gene has CDR1 MNHNS and CDR2 SASEGT. The CDR3 contains 14 residues. Trimming removed 6 bases from V and 7 bases from J, with 18 bases in between. The CDR3 DNA sequence: TGTGCCAGCAGCGCGAAATCGGGGGGGTTTGGCTACACCTTC. Protein product: CASSAKSGGFGYTF.

J is TRBJ1-4 and V is TRBV2; no firm D call. This CDR3 is built from 11 residues. Germline V CDR1 and CDR2: SNHLY, FYNNEI. Trimming removed 4 bases at V and 8 bases at J, with 5 bases between. CDR3 DNA: TGTGCCAGCAGTGTGGGAGAAAAACTGTTTTTT. Translation gives CASSVGEKLFF.

The V call is TRBV10-1, the J call TRBJ2-7; TRBD2 matches 8 bases. CDR1 and CDR2 from the germline V gene are WNHNN and SYGVQD (reference sequence). The CDR3 is made up of 14 amino acids. Trimming cost V 4 bases and J 3 bases; bases outside gene matches: 5. The CDR3 DNA is TGCGCCAGCAGTGTTAGCGGGATCTTCTACGAGCAGTACTTC. Its translation is CASSVSGIFYEQYF.

J is TRBJ1-5 and V is TRBV2; D unclear. Germline CDR1 SNHLY, CDR2 FYNNEI. The V end lost 6 bases, the J end lost 1 base, and 16 bases lay between the germline ends. The CDR3 has 16 residues. CDR3: CASRFSAPWSNQPQHF. The CDR3, as DNA: TGTGCCAGCAGATTTTCGGCCCCCTGGAGCAATCAGCCCCAGCATTTT.

The V gene is TRBV5-4, the J gene TRBJ2-3; perhaps TRBD2 as D (6 bases). From germline, CDR1 is SGHNT and CDR2 YYREEE (reference sequence). The CDR3 runs 15 residues. V dropped 4 bases and J dropped 0 bases, with 12 bases sitting between them. The CDR3 DNA sequence: TGTGCCAGCAGCCGTAGCGGCTTTAGCACAGATACGCAGTATTTT. It specifies CASSRSGFSTDTQYF.

The chain has TRBV19 and TRBJ1-5; TRBD1 aligns across 7 bases. The V segment lost 6 bases and the J segment 6 bases; nucleotides outside the gene matches: 11. This CDR3 spans 15 amino acids. Germline CDR1 reads LNHDA; CDR2 reads SQIVND (reference sequence). This chain's CDR3 is CASSPGGSVGQPQHF. CDR3 coding DNA: TGTGCCAGTAGCCCAGGGGGGAGCGTTGGTCAGCCCCAGCATTTT.

This sequence joins TRBV27 and TRBJ2-1, with 10 bases that match TRBD2. Trimming took 6 bases from V and 6 from J; bases not matched to a gene: 8. Germline loops: CDR1 MNHEY, CDR2 SMNVEV (reference sequence). CDR3 length: 15 residues. The CDR3 spells CASRILAGAGNEQFF. CDR3 nucleotides: TGTGCCAGCAGGATCCTAGCGGGAGCCGGCAATGAGCAGTTCTTC.